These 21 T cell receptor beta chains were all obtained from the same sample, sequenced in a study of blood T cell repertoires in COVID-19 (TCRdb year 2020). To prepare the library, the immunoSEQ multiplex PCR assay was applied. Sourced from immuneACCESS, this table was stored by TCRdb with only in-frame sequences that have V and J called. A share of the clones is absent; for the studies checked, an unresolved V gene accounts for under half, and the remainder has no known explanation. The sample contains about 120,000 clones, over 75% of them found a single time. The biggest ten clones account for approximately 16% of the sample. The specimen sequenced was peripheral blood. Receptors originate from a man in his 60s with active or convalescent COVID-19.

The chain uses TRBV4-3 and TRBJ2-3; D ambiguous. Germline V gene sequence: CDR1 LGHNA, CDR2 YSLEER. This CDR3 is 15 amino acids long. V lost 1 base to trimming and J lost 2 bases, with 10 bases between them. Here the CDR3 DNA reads TGCGCCAGCAGCCAAGCTTCGGTACCCACAGATACGCAGTATTTT. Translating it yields CASSQASVPTDTQYF.

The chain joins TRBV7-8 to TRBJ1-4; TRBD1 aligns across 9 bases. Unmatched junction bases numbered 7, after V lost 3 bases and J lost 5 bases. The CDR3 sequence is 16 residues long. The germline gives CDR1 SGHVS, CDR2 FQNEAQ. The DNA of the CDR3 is TGTGCCAGCAGCTTGGGACAGGGTATCTCAAATGAAAAACTGTTTTTT. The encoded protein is CASSLGQGISNEKLFF. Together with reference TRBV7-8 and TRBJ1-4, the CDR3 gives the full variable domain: GAGVSQSPRYKVAKRGQDVALRCDPISGHVSLFWYQQALGQGPEFLTYFQNEAQLDKSGLPSDRFFAERPEGSVSTLKIQRTQQEDSAVYLCASSLGQGISNEKLFFGSGTQLSVL.

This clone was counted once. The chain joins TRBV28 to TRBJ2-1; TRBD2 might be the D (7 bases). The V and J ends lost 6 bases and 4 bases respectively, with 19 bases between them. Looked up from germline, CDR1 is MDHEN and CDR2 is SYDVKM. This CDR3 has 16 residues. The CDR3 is CASSPPPGGIYNEQFF. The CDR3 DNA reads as TGTGCCAGCAGCCCCCCACCGGGGGGCATTTACAATGAGCAGTTCTTC.

DNA of the CDR3: TGTGCCAGCAGCCTAAGGGTGGGGGAGGTGCAATACAATGAGCAGTTCTTC. Amino acid sequence: CASSLRVGEVQYNEQFF. The chain is built from TRBV5-6 and TRBJ2-1; D possibly corresponds to TRBD2 (6 bases). The CDR3 covers 17 residues. Germline CDR1 reads SGHDT; CDR2 reads YYEEEE. V was trimmed by 4 bases and J by 4 bases, leaving 21 bases between them.

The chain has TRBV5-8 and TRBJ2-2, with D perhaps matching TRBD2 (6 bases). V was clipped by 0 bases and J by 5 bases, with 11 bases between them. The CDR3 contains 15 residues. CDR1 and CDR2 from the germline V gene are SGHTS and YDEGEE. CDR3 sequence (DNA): TGTGCCAGCAGCTTGGGGAGGGTCGAGACCGGGGAGCTGTTTTTT. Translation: CASSLGRVETGELFF.

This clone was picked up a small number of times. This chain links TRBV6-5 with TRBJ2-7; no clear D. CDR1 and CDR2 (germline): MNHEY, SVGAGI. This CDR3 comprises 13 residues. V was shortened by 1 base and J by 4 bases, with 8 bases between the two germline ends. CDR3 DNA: TGTGCCAGCAGTTACTTCGCCGGGTACGAGCAGTACTTC. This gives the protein CASSYFAGYEQYF.

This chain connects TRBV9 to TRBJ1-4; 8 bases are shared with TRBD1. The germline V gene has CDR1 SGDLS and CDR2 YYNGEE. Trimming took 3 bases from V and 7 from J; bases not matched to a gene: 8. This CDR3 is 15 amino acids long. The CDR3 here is CASSGDDRGGEKLFF. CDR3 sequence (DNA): TGTGCCAGCAGCGGAGATGACAGGGGAGGTGAAAAACTGTTTTTT. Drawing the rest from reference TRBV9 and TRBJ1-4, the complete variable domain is DSGVTQTPKHLITATGQRVTLRCSPRSGDLSVYWYQQSLDQGLQFLIQYYNGEERAKGNILERFSAQQFPDLHSELNLSSLELGDSALYFCASSGDDRGGEKLFFGSGTQLSVL.

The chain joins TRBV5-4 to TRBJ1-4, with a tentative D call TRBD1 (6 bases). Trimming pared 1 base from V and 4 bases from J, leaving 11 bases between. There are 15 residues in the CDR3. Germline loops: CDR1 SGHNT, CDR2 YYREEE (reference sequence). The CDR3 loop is CASSLRGANNEKLFF. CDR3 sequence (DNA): TGTGCCAGCAGCTTGCGGGGGGCTAATAATGAAAAACTGTTTTTT. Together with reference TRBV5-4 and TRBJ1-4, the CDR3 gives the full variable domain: ETGVTQSPTHLIKTRGQQVTLRCSSQSGHNTVSWYQQALGQGPQFIFQYYREEENGRGNFPPRFSGLQFPNYSSELNVNALELDDSALYLCASSLRGANNEKLFFGSGTQLSVL.

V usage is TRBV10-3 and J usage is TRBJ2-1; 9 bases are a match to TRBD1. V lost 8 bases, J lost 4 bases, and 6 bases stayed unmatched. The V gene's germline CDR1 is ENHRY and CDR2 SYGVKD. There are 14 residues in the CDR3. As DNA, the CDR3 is TGTGCCATCGGCCGGGACAGGGCATACAATGAGCAGTTCTTC. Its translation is CAIGRDRAYNEQFF.

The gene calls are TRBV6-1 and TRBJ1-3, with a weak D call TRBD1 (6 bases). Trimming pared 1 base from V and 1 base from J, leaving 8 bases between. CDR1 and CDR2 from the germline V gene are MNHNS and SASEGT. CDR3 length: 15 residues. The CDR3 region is CASSEGRGSGNTIYF. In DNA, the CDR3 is TGTGCCAGCAGTGAAGGCAGGGGTTCTGGAAACACCATATATTTT.

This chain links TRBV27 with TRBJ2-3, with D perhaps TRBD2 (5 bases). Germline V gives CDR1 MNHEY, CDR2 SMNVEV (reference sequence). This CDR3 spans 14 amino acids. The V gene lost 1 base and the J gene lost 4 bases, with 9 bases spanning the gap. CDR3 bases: TGTGCCAGCAGTTTATTTAAGGAGGCAGATACGCAGTATTTT. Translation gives CASSLFKEADTQYF.

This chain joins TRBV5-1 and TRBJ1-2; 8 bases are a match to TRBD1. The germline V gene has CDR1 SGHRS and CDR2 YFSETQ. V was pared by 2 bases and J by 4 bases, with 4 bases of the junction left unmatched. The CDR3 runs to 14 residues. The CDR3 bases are TGCGCCAGCAGCTTCCGACAGGGGATCTATGGCTACACCTTC. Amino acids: CASSFRQGIYGYTF.

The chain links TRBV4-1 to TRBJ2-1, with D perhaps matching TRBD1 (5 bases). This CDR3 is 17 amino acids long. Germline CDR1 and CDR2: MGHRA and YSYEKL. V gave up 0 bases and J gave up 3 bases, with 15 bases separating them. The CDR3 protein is CASSQDDDSFSYNEQFF. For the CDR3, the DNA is TGCGCCAGCAGCCAAGATGATGACAGCTTCAGCTACAATGAGCAGTTCTTC.

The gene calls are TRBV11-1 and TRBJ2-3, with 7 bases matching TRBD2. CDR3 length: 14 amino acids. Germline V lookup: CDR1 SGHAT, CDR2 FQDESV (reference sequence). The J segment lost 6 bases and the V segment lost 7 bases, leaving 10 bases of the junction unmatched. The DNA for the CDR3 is TGTGCCAGCACCCAGGAAGCGGGATGGGATACGCAGTATTTT. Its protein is CASTQEAGWDTQYF.

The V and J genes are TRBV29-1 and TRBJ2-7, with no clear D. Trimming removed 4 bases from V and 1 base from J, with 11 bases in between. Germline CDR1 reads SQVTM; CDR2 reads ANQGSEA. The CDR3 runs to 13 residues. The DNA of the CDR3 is TGCAGCGTTGGGCAGGCCCTATCCTACGAGCAGTACTTC. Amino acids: CSVGQALSYEQYF.

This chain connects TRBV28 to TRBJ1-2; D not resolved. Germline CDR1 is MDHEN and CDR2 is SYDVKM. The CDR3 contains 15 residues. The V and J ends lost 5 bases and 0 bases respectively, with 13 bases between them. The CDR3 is CASSRHVTTNYGYTF. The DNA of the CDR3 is TGTGCCAGCAGTCGTCACGTTACTACTAACTATGGCTACACCTTC.

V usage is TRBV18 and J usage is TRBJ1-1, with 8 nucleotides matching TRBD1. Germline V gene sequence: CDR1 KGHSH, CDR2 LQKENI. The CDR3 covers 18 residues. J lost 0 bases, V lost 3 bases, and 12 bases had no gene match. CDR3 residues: CASSPLDRGPLMNTEAFF. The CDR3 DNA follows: TGTGCCAGCTCACCCCTCGACAGGGGCCCCCTTATGAACACTGAAGCTTTCTTT.

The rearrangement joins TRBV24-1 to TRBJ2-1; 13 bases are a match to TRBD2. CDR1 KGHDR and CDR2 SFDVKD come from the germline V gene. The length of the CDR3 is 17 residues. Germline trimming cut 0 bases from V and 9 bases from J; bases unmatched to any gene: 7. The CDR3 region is CATSDLLGTSGISEQFF. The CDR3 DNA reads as TGTGCCACCAGTGATTTGTTGGGGACTAGCGGGATTAGTGAGCAGTTCTTC.

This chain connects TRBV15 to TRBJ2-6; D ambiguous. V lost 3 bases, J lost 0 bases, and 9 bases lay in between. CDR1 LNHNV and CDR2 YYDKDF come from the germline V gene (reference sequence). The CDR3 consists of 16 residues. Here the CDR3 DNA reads TGTGCCACCAGCAGCCTCGCCAGCTCTGGGGCCAACGTCCTGACTTTC. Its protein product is CATSSLASSGANVLTF.

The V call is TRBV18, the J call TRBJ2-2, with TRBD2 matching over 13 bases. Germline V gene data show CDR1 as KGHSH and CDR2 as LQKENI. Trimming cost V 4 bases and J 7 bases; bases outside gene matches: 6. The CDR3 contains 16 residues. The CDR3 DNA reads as TGTGCCAGCTCACTACGGACTAGCGGGAGTGGCGGGGAGCTGTTTTTT. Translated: CASSLRTSGSGGELFF.

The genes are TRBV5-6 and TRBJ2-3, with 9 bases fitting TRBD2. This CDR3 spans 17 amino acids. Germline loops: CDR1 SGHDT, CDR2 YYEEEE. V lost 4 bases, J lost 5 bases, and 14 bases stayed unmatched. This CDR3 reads CASSPVIAGGLVDTQYF. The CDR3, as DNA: TGTGCCAGCAGCCCGGTGATCGCGGGAGGGCTGGTAGATACGCAGTATTTT.